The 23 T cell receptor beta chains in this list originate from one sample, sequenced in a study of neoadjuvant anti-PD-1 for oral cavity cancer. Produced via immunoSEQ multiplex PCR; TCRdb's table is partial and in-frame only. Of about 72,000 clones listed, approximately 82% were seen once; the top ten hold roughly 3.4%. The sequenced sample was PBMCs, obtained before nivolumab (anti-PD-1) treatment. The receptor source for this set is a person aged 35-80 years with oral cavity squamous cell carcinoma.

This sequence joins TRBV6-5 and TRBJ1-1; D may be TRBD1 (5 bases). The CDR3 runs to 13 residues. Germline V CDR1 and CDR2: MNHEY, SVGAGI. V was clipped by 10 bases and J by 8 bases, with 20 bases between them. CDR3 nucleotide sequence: TGTGCCACCCATTCCTCCGCCGGGGCAGAAGCTTTCTTT. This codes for CATHSSAGAEAFF.

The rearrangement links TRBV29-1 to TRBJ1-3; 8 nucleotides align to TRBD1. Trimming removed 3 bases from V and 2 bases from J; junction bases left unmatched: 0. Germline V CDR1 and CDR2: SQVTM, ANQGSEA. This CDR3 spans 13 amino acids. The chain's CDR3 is CSVEGQAGNTIYF. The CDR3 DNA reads TGCAGCGTTGAGGGACAGGCTGGAAACACCATATATTTT.

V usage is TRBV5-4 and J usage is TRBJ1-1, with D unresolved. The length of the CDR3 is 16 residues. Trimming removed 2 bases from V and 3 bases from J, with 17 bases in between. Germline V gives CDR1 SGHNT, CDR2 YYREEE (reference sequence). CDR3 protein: CASSLGDTRADTEAFF. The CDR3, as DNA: TGTGCCAGCAGCTTAGGAGACACTCGAGCGGACACTGAAGCTTTCTTT.

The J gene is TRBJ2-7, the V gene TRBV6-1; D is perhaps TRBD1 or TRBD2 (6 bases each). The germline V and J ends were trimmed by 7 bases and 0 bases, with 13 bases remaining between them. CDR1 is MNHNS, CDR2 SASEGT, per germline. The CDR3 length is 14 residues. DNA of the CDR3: TGTGCCAGCACTGGCGGGACATACTCCTACGAGCAGTACTTC. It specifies CASTGGTYSYEQYF.

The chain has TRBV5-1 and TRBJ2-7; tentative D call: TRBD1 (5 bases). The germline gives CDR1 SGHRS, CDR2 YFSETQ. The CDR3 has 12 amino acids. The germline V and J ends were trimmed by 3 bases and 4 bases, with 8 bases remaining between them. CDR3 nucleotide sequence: TGCGCCAGCAGCTCGACAGAATACGAGCAGTACTTC. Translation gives CASSSTEYEQYF.

The CDR3 is CAWSPPYVSGGRDTQYF. The CDR3 DNA reads TGTGCCTGGAGTCCCCCCTACGTTAGCGGGGGGAGAGATACGCAGTATTTT. This sequence joins TRBV30 and TRBJ2-3; 10 bases match TRBD2. This CDR3 region has 17 residues. Germline V gene lookup returns CDR1 GTSNPN and CDR2 SVGIG (reference sequence). Trimming removed 2 bases from V and 5 bases from J; junction bases left unmatched: 13.

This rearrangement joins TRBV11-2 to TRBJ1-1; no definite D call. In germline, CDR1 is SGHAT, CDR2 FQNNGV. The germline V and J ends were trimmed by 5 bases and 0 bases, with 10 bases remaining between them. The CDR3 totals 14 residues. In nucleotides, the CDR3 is TGTGCCAGCAGCCTCCACCCTATGAACACTGAAGCTTTCTTT. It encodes CASSLHPMNTEAFF.

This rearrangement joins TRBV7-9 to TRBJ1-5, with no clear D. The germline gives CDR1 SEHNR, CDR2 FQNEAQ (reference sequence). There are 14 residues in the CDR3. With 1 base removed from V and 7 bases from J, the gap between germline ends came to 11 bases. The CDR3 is CASSLGDLRQPQHF. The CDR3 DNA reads TGTGCCAGCAGCTTAGGAGACCTAAGGCAGCCCCAGCATTTT. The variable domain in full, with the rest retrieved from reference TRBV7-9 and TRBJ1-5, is DTGVSQNPRHKITKRGQNVTFRCDPISEHNRLYWYRQTLGQGPEFLTYFQNEAQLEKSRLLSDRFSAERPKGSFSTLEIQRTEQGDSAMYLCASSLGDLRQPQHFGDGTRLSIL.

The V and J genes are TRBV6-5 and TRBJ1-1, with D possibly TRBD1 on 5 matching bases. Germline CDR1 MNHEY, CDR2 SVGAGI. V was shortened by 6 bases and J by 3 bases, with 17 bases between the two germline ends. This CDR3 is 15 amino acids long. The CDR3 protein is CASSLAGRGDTEAFF. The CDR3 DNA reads TGTGCCAGCAGCCTCGCAGGGAGAGGGGACACTGAAGCTTTCTTT.

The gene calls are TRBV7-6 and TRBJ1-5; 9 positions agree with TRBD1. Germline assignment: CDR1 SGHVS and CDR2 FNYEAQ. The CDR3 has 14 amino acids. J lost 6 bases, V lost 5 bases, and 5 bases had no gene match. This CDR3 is CASSQQGARQPQHF. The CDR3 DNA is TGTGCCAGCAGCCAACAGGGGGCCCGTCAGCCCCAGCATTTT. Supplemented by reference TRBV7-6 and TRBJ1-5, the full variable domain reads GAGVSQSPRYKVTKRGQDVALRCDPISGHVSLYWYRQALGQGPEFLTYFNYEAQQDKSGLPNDRFSAERPEGSISTLTIQRTEQRDSAMYRCASSQQGARQPQHFGDGTRLSIL.

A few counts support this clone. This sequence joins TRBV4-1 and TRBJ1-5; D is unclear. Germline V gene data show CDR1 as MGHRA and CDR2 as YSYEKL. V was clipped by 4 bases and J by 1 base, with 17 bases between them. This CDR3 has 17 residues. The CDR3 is CASSPSRERESNQPQHF. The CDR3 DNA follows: TGCGCCAGCAGCCCCTCTAGGGAGAGGGAGAGCAATCAGCCCCAGCATTTT.

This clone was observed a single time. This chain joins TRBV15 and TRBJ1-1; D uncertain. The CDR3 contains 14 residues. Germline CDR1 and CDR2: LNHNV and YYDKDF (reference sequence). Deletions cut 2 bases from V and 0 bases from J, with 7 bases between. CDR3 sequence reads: CATSRLVLNTEAFF. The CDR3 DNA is TGTGCCACCAGCAGACTGGTTTTGAACACTGAAGCTTTCTTT.

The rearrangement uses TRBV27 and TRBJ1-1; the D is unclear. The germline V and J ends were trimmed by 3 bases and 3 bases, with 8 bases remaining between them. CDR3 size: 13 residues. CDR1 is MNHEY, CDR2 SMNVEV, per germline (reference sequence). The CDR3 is CASSFVLDTEAFF. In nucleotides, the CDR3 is TGTGCCAGCAGTTTCGTTCTAGACACTGAAGCTTTCTTT.

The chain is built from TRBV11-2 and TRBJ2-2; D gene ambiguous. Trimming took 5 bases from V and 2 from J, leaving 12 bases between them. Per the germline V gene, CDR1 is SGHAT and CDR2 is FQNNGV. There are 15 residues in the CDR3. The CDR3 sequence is CASSPRVPNTGELFF. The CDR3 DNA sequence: TGTGCCAGCAGCCCTCGGGTCCCAAACACCGGGGAGCTGTTTTTT.

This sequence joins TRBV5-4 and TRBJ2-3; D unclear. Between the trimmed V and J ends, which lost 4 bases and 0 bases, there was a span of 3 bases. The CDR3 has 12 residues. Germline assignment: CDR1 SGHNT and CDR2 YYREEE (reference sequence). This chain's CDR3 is CASSPSTDTQYF. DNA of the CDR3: TGTGCCAGCAGCCCAAGCACAGATACGCAGTATTTT.

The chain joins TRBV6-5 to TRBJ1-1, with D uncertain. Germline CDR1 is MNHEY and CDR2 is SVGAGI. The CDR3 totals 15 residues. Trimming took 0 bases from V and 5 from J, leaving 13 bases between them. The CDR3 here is CASSYSGFHGTEAFF. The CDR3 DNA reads TGTGCCAGCAGTTACTCAGGGTTTCACGGGACTGAAGCTTTCTTT.

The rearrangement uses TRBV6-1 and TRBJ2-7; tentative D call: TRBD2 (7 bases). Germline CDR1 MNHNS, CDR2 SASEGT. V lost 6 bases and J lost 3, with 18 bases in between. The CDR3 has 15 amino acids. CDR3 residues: CASRGAPGGRYEQYF. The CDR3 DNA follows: TGTGCCAGCAGGGGGGCCCCGGGGGGCCGCTACGAGCAGTACTTC.

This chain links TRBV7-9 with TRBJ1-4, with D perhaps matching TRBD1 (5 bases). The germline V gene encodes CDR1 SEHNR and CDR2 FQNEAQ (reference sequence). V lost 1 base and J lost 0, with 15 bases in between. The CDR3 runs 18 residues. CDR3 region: CASSLVVQGIATNEKLFF. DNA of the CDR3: TGTGCCAGCAGCTTAGTGGTCCAGGGCATTGCAACTAATGAAAAACTGTTTTTT.

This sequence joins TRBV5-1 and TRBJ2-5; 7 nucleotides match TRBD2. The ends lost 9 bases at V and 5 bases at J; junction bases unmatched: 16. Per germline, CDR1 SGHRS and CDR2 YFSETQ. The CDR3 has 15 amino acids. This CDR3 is CANRDYSLSGETQYF. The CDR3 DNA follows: TGCGCCAACCGGGACTACTCCCTCAGTGGGGAGACCCAGTACTTC.

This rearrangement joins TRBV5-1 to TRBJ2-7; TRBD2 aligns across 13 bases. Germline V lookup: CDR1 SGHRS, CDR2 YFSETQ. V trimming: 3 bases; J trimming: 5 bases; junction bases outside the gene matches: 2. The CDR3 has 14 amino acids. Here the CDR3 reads CASSYGTSGNEQYF. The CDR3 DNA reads TGCGCCAGCAGCTACGGGACTAGCGGGAACGAGCAGTACTTC.

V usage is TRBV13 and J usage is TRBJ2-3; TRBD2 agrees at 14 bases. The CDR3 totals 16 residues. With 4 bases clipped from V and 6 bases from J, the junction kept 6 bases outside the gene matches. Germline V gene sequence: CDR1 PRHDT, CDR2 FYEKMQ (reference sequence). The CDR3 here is CASSSRTSGGRDTQYF. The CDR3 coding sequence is TGTGCCAGCAGCTCTAGGACTAGCGGGGGGCGGGATACGCAGTATTTT.

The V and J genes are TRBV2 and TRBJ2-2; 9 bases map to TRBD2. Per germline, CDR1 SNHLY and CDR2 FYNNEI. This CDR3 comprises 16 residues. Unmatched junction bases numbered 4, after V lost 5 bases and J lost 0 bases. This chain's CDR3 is CASSIAGVPNTGELFF. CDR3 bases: TGTGCCAGCAGTATAGCGGGAGTCCCGAACACCGGGGAGCTGTTTTTT.

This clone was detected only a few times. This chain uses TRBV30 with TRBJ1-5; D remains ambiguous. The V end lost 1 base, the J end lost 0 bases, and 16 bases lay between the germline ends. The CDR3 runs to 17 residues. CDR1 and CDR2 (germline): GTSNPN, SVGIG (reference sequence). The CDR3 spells CAWSGALNTHSNQPQHF. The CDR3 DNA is TGTGCCTGGAGTGGGGCGCTGAATACTCATAGCAATCAGCCCCAGCATTTT.